The 32 T cell receptor beta chains given below trace back to one sample, sequenced in a study of graft-versus-host responses after intestinal transplantation. These receptors' antigens are unknown. This table comes from immunoSEQ multiplex PCR, and its TCRdb copy is limited to in-frame clones, with some not included. The sample has more than 25,000 clones, around 80% seen once. The material sequenced was unstimulated CD4+ T cells sorted from spleen or lymph node cells, taken before intestinal transplant. Receptors were obtained from a human donor who received an intestinal transplant.

The chain joins TRBV25-1 to TRBJ2-5, with D tentatively TRBD2 (5 bases). Germline V gene data show CDR1 as MGHDK and CDR2 as SYGVNS. This CDR3 is 13 amino acids long. V was pared by 4 bases and J by 3 bases, with 9 bases between. For the CDR3, the DNA is TGTGCCAGCAGTGCCGGACTCGAAGAGACCCAGTACTTC. Translating it yields CASSAGLEETQYF.

The chain uses TRBV6-1 and TRBJ2-7, with 8 positions matching TRBD1. Trimming removed 6 bases from V and 3 bases from J; junction bases left unmatched: 10. The CDR3 consists of 15 residues. CDR1 is MNHNS, CDR2 SASEGT, per germline. Written as DNA, the CDR3 is TGTGCCAGCAGGGGAGAGAACAGGGGGAACTACGAGCAGTACTTC. Protein product: CASRGENRGNYEQYF.

The chain couples TRBV7-9 to TRBJ2-5; no clear D. Germline CDR1 and CDR2: SEHNR and FQNEAQ (reference sequence). The CDR3 runs 14 residues. Trimming left V 2 bases short and J 2 bases short, with 9 bases between. The CDR3 DNA reads as TGTGCCAGCAGCTTACAGCCATATCAAGAGACCCAGTACTTC. Translated, it gives CASSLQPYQETQYF.

The chain couples TRBV15 to TRBJ1-2; 8 bases agree with TRBD1. Germline V lookup: CDR1 LNHNV, CDR2 YYDKDF (reference sequence). The CDR3 is 15 residues long. J gave up 4 bases and V 3 bases, and 7 bases lay outside the gene matches. As DNA, the CDR3 is TGTGCCACCAGCAGCGATCCAGGGGGCGCCTATGGCTACACCTTC. Its protein is CATSSDPGGAYGYTF.

This clone showed up just a few times. The V call is TRBV5-4, the J call TRBJ2-7; the match to TRBD1 covers 9 bases. Looked up from germline, CDR1 is SGHNT and CDR2 is YYREEE (reference sequence). This CDR3 has 15 amino acids. The trim removed 5 bases at V and 5 bases at J, leaving 11 bases unmatched. The CDR3: CASRRDRARVDEQYF. The CDR3 region has the DNA TGTGCCAGCAGACGGGACAGGGCCCGTGTGGACGAGCAGTACTTC.

The chain uses TRBV15 and TRBJ1-2; D is possibly TRBD1 (5 bases). The V and J ends lost 6 bases and 14 bases respectively, with 22 bases between them. The CDR3 runs 13 residues. The germline V gene has CDR1 LNHNV and CDR2 YYDKDF (reference sequence). The CDR3 coding sequence is TGTGCCACCAGTCCCACCCCAGACAGAACGTGTACCTTC. This sequence encodes CATSPTPDRTCTF.

The chain has TRBV28 and TRBJ2-7; D is perhaps TRBD1 or TRBD2 (5 bases each). The CDR3 is 14 residues long. V was trimmed by 8 bases and J by 0 bases, leaving 14 bases between them. In germline, CDR1 is MDHEN, CDR2 SYDVKM. The CDR3 loop is CASRASGPSYEQYF. The CDR3 DNA reads as TGTGCCAGCCGAGCGTCGGGACCCTCCTACGAGCAGTACTTC.

J is TRBJ2-3 and V is TRBV7-3; 8 bases match TRBD1. Germline-derived CDR1 and CDR2 are SGHTA and FQGTGA. With V trimmed by 5 bases and J by 4 bases, 11 bases remained unmatched. The CDR3 extends over 16 amino acids. CDR3 bases: TGTGCCAGCAGCCTTCGGACAGGGTCAGGTTCAGATACGCAGTATTTT. It codes for CASSLRTGSGSDTQYF.

This clone was observed once. The CDR3 loop reads CASSSGTVNEKLFF. The DNA for the CDR3 is TGTGCCAGCAGCTCCGGGACAGTGAATGAAAAACTGTTTTTT. The genes are TRBV7-9 and TRBJ1-4; TRBD1 aligns across 7 bases. V shed 4 bases, J shed 5 bases, and the junction held 4 bases outside the gene matches. CDR3 length: 14 residues. The germline CDR1 and CDR2 sequences are SEHNR and FQNEAQ (reference sequence).

This clone turned up a few times. The chain carries TRBV5-4 and TRBJ1-4; 9 nucleotides line up with TRBD1. The germline V gene encodes CDR1 SGHNT and CDR2 YYREEE (reference sequence). V lost 5 bases to trimming and J lost 1 base; unmatched junction nucleotides: 3. The CDR3 is made up of 15 amino acids. The CDR3 reads CASRRTGVTNEKLFF. The DNA for the CDR3 is TGTGCCAGCAGGCGGACAGGGGTAACTAATGAAAAACTGTTTTTT.

In nucleotides, the CDR3 is TGTGCCAGTAGTTCCCGCAGACTAGCGGGAAGCACAGATACGCAGTATTTT. This encodes CASSSRRLAGSTDTQYF. The chain is built from TRBV19 and TRBJ2-3; TRBD2 aligns across 11 bases. Germline lookup yields CDR1 LNHDA and CDR2 SQIVND (reference sequence). J was trimmed by 0 bases and V by 5 bases; bases with no gene match: 7. The CDR3 is 17 residues long.

CDR3 loop: CARGVRTGFVSSLQNTEAFF. The CDR3 DNA is TGTGCCAGGGGGGTTCGGACAGGGTTTGTCTCTAGCCTCCAGAACACTGAAGCTTTCTTT. The genes are TRBV2 and TRBJ1-1; the match to TRBD1 covers 8 bases. This CDR3 has 20 residues. Germline V lookup: CDR1 SNHLY, CDR2 FYNNEI. Trimming removed 9 bases from V and 1 base from J; junction bases left unmatched: 25.

The chain uses TRBV7-6 and TRBJ1-6; no clear D gene. Germline lookup yields CDR1 SGHVS and CDR2 FNYEAQ. Trimming took 1 base from V and 6 from J, leaving 10 bases between them. The CDR3 loop spans 15 amino acids. The CDR3 here is CASSLGTDPNSPLHF. The CDR3 DNA is TGTGCCAGCAGCTTAGGTACAGACCCTAATTCACCCCTCCACTTT.

This sequence joins TRBV6-5 and TRBJ2-2; 12 bases align to TRBD2. CDR1 MNHEY and CDR2 SVGAGI come from the germline V gene. The CDR3 consists of 15 residues. Trimming took 5 bases from V and 3 from J; bases not matched to a gene: 1. Here the CDR3 DNA reads TGTGCCAGCAGTCTAGCGGGGGGGCACACCGGGGAGCTGTTTTTT. This gives the protein CASSLAGGHTGELFF.

Comment on this clone: Other nucleotide sequences in the sample specify the same CDR3. The chain has TRBV29-1 and TRBJ2-5, with 9 positions matching TRBD1. The germline V gene encodes CDR1 SQVTM and CDR2 ANQGSEA. V shed 4 bases and J 1 base; nucleotides not matched to a gene: 4. The CDR3 spans 14 residues. The CDR3 loop is CSVAHRGRQETQYF. CDR3 nucleotides: TGCAGCGTTGCCCACAGGGGGCGCCAAGAGACCCAGTACTTC.

This chain connects TRBV18 to TRBJ2-7; 14 nucleotides match TRBD2. With V trimmed by 3 bases and J by 5 bases, 9 bases remained unmatched. Germline V CDR1 and CDR2: KGHSH, LQKENI. This CDR3 is built from 17 residues. For the CDR3, the DNA is TGTGCCAGCTCACCGGAGTCGGGACTAGCGGGAGCTGACGAGCAGTACTTC. It specifies CASSPESGLAGADEQYF.

The chain recombines TRBV6-5 with TRBJ1-2; weak D call: TRBD1 (5 bases). Germline CDR1 and CDR2: MNHEY and SVGAGI. The CDR3 runs 13 residues. Trimming took off 0 bases at V and 8 bases at J, with 10 bases between the two ends. In DNA form, the CDR3 reads TGTGCCAGCAGTTACTCGGGCAGGGAAGGCTACACCTTC. Protein: CASSYSGREGYTF.

This sequence joins TRBV13 and TRBJ1-2, with 9 bases lining up with TRBD1. V was clipped by 4 bases and J by 4 bases; unmatched bases: 10. In germline, CDR1 is PRHDT, CDR2 FYEKMQ (reference sequence). This CDR3 is 16 amino acids long. The CDR3 protein is CASSSTGGAGGYGYTF. In DNA, the CDR3 is TGTGCCAGCAGCTCTACAGGGGGCGCCGGGGGCTATGGCTACACCTTC.

This chain joins TRBV5-4 and TRBJ1-2; the D is unclear. The V gene lost 2 bases and the J gene lost 2 bases, with 7 bases spanning the gap. The CDR3 covers 13 residues. From germline, CDR1 is SGHNT and CDR2 YYREEE (reference sequence). The CDR3 sequence: CASSLPTNYGYTF. The CDR3 nucleotides are TGTGCCAGCAGCTTACCCACAAACTATGGCTACACCTTC.

The chain combines TRBV4-1 with TRBJ2-1; 7 nucleotides agree with TRBD1. The CDR3 has 18 amino acids. Germline loops: CDR1 MGHRA, CDR2 YSYEKL. Trimming at V came to 0 bases and at J to 0 bases, leaving 8 bases not matched to a gene. The DNA of the CDR3 is TGCGCCAGCAGCCAAGATATAGCCCGGGACAGCTCCTACAATGAGCAGTTCTTC. Protein sequence: CASSQDIARDSSYNEQFF.

The rearrangement joins TRBV11-3 to TRBJ2-3; D is uncertain. Trimming removed 0 bases at V and 0 bases at J, with 10 bases between. This CDR3 is built from 16 residues. Germline V gene sequence: CDR1 SGHNT, CDR2 YENEEA. In nucleotides, the CDR3 is TGTGCCAGCAGCTTAGAATCCCCCTCTAGCACAGATACGCAGTATTTT. Protein product: CASSLESPSSTDTQYF.

The V gene is TRBV28, the J gene TRBJ2-2, with 7 positions matching TRBD1. Germline V gives CDR1 MDHEN, CDR2 SYDVKM. The CDR3 spans 16 residues. Germline trimming cut 2 bases from V and 2 bases from J; bases unmatched to any gene: 5. Written as DNA, the CDR3 is TGTGCCAGCAGTTTAATCTGGGACAGCAACACCGGGGAGCTGTTTTTT. Translating it yields CASSLIWDSNTGELFF.

This clone was detected once. This chain joins TRBV7-2 and TRBJ1-2; D may be TRBD1 (5 bases). The germline V and J ends were trimmed by 4 bases and 5 bases, with 14 bases remaining between them. Per germline, CDR1 SGHTA and CDR2 FQGNSA. This CDR3 has 14 residues. CDR3 bases: TGTGCCAGCAGCTCGAGACCAAGGGGATATGGCTACACCTTC. It yields the protein CASSSRPRGYGYTF.

The chain links TRBV28 to TRBJ1-2; D unclear. Germline CDR1 is MDHEN and CDR2 is SYDVKM. The CDR3 extends over 14 amino acids. V lost 5 bases and J lost 9, with 19 bases in between. The CDR3 sequence is CASSPPRGSNRYTF. CDR3 coding DNA: TGTGCCAGCAGTCCTCCTCGAGGGTCGAACCGCTACACCTTC.

This chain links TRBV7-8 with TRBJ2-5, with D possibly matching TRBD2 (5 bases). Germline lookup yields CDR1 SGHVS and CDR2 FQNEAQ. Trimming took 1 base from V and 7 from J, leaving 13 bases between them. The CDR3 is 14 residues long. The CDR3 sequence is CASSLGLLDPTQYF. CDR3 in DNA: TGTGCCAGCAGCTTAGGCCTACTAGATCCGACCCAGTACTTC.

This chain connects TRBV14 to TRBJ2-7, with D perhaps being TRBD1 or TRBD2 (6 bases each). Per the germline V gene, CDR1 is SGHDN and CDR2 is FVKESK. V was shortened by 3 bases and J by 4 bases, with 16 bases between the two germline ends. This CDR3 is 15 amino acids long. CDR3 sequence reads: CASSHRPGEEYEQYF. The CDR3 nucleotides are TGTGCCAGCAGCCACCGACCAGGGGAGGAGTACGAGCAGTACTTC.

The chain joins TRBV13 to TRBJ1-6; D not certain. V was trimmed by 0 bases and J by 2 bases, leaving 2 bases between them. The CDR3 covers 14 residues. CDR1 is PRHDT and CDR2 is FYEKMQ in the germline V gene (reference sequence). The CDR3 loop reads CASSLGTYNSPLHF. CDR3 DNA sequence: TGTGCCAGCAGCTTAGGTACCTATAATTCACCCCTCCACTTT.

V and J are TRBV29-1 and TRBJ2-5, with TRBD1 matching 8 bases. Germline values: CDR1 SQVTM, CDR2 ANQGSEA. This CDR3 comprises 13 residues. V was clipped by 4 bases and J by 5 bases; unmatched bases: 6. CDR3 bases: TGCAGCGTTGTACCAGGGGGCGAGGAGACCCAGTACTTC. This translates into CSVVPGGEETQYF.

This clone turned up a few times. The rearrangement uses TRBV7-3 and TRBJ2-3; 12 nucleotides agree with TRBD2. V shed 4 bases, J shed 6 bases, and the junction held 5 bases outside the gene matches. The CDR3 covers 15 residues. The germline CDR1 and CDR2 sequences are SGHTA and FQGTGA. The DNA of the CDR3 is TGTGCCAGCAGCTCATGGACTAGCGGGGTGGATACGCAGTATTTT. Translated, it gives CASSSWTSGVDTQYF.

The CDR3: CASSLGGTGDSPLHF. In DNA form, the CDR3 reads TGCGCCAGCAGCTTGGGAGGGACAGGGGATTCACCCCTCCACTTT. The J gene is TRBJ1-6, the V gene TRBV5-1; 10 nucleotides match TRBD1. With V trimmed by 0 bases and J by 8 bases, 2 bases remained unmatched. The CDR3 spans 15 residues. Germline V gene sequence: CDR1 SGHRS, CDR2 YFSETQ.

This chain connects TRBV7-2 to TRBJ1-2; 7 positions agree with TRBD1. V lost 5 bases and J lost 3; bases outside the gene matches: 3. The CDR3 spans 13 residues. Germline V CDR1 and CDR2: SGHTA, FQGNSA. CDR3 residues: CASSRDRDYGYTF. For the CDR3, the DNA is TGTGCCAGCAGCCGCGACAGGGACTATGGCTACACCTTC.

The chain combines TRBV11-1 with TRBJ1-2; tentatively, D is TRBD1 (6 bases). The V end lost 5 bases, the J end lost 8 bases, and 24 bases lay between the germline ends. CDR3 size: 16 residues. Germline V CDR1 and CDR2: SGHAT, FQDESV (reference sequence). CDR3 in amino acids: CASSEHGQSKGVGYTF. The CDR3 DNA sequence: TGTGCCAGCAGCGAGCACGGACAGTCCAAAGGGGTAGGCTACACCTTC.